This T cell receptor beta chain is drawn from a study of OX40 agonist ivuxolimab in advanced cancers. The CDR3 is 16 amino acids. Trimming left V 0 bases short and J 6 bases short, with 14 bases between. Per the germline V gene, CDR1 is PRHDT and CDR2 is FYEKMQ (reference sequence). Some clones are missing from TCRdb's copy, which holds only in-frame ones; the method was immunoSEQ multiplex PCR. Among tens of thousands of clones listed, about 85% were seen once. The sequence came from an adult with an advanced solid tumor such as melanoma, head and neck, liver or kidney cancer. The rearrangement joins TRBV13 to TRBJ2-2; D unresolved. The sequences come from CD4+ or CD8+ T cells sorted from blood, collected in a trial of the OX40 agonist ivuxolimab. The CDR3 sequence is CASSLGLRLGAGELFF. The CDR3 DNA follows: TGTGCCAGCAGCTTAGGTCTCCGACTTGGGGCCGGGGAGCTGTTTTTT.